This TCR beta chain was observed in a study of cytotoxic CD8 clonotypes in ibrutinib-treated CLL (dated by TCRdb to 2020 to 2022). Turning to the overall study: The cohort included roughly 15 treatment-naive and fewer than 12 relapsed/refractory patients; some 18 were IGHV unmutated. Every sample from remission and from progressive disease was obtained while the patients were still on ibrutinib. Responses were partial in approximately 24 patients and complete in 2; after median about 68 months follow-up, roughly 14 stayed in remission and roughly twelve progressed. An average of approximately 260,000 productive templates and 94,082 productive rearrangements was obtained per sample. Of the 85 to 95 participants in the trial, 26 had longitudinal samples available. Response samples were obtained after a median of around 11 months of treatment, with a range of about 6 to 40 months. Cryopreserved peripheral blood mononuclear cells were obtained prior to treatment, at the time of response, and at either disease progression or sustained remission. Overall study outcomes, separate from this receptor: Sampling times were not matched between patients in sustained remission and patients whose disease was progressing, and lymph node repertoires were not examined. At baseline, clonality was higher than in age-matched healthy donors and showed a strong correlation with circulating CD8+ T-cell counts. Public clonotypes were found to be uncommon and were observed to contract or remain stable during treatment; the increase in clonality was shown to reflect expansion of private clonotypes at ibrutinib response. An increase in clonality was observed at ibrutinib response, with clonality remaining stable during sustained remission and falling back toward baseline at progression.

Each clonotype received, on average, 10x coverage in deep resolution sequencing performed on a MiSeq, where the target depth lay between 1 in 1 million and 1 in 200,000 T cells. TCR beta libraries were generated with the immunoSEQ hsTCRB Kit. The authors' pipeline ran thus. ImmunoSEQ Data Assistant and ImmunoSEQ Analyzer were used for data analysis, and V, D and J genes were assigned according to IMGT definitions. Clonality, with values ranging from 0 to 1, was calculated as one minus the normalized Shannon entropy of productive rearrangement frequencies. Public clonotype analysis was restricted to overrepresented clonotypes comprising at least 0.05% of each patient's repertoire. Approximately 12 age-matched healthy donor repertoires from immuneACCESS were used as controls for clonality. TCRdb took over this immuneACCESS table, retaining in-frame rearrangements with V and J assigned. Such tables are incomplete; in checked studies, under half of the missing clones stem from an unresolved V gene, and the remainder is unexplained. That table gives V, J and clone size, and the DNA gave D and trimming. Within this sample are about 92,000 clones, with roughly four fifths of them counted one time only. The leading ten clones occupy 20% to 25% of the sample.

CDR1 and CDR2, per the germline V gene, are SGHTA and FQGTGA. From the cysteine up to the phenylalanine, the CDR3 has a length of 16 residues. Kept here is only the CDR3 DNA, which spans 48 bases and is read in frame from base 1. V lost 3 bases and J lost 8 bases; the stretch between them is 22 bases long. The intended sense of this specimen's time point label: 20 to 25 months on ibrutinib. For TCR beta library preparation, roughly 2 micrograms of genomic DNA were extracted from the cryopreserved PBMCs. Longitudinal blood samples from CLL patients on ibrutinib monotherapy were analyzed using high-throughput TCR beta sequencing. The patients took part in an open-label, single-center phase 2 trial of ibrutinib monotherapy. Regarding this clone: The clone's antigen remains unknown. One base away there is no much larger clone; base qualities are not given.

The sequence was obtained from a human donor with chronic lymphocytic leukemia. This specimen was PBMCs, taken after 24 months of ibrutinib treatment. The rearrangement combines TRBV7-3 with TRBJ1-2; TRBD1 could be the D gene, as 5 bases match. The CDR3 has the sequence CASSFGGNGGRKGYTF. Read as DNA, the sequence is TGTGCCAGCAGCTTCGGGGGAAACGGAGGGAGGAAAGGCTACACCTTC. Outside the CDR3, residues come from the reference TRBV7-3 and TRBJ1-2 proteins, so the full variable domain is: GAGVSQTPSNKVTEKGKYVELRCDPISGHTALYWYRQSLGQGPEFLIYFQGTGAADDSGLPNDRFFAVRPEGSVSTLKIQRTERGDSAVYLCASSFGGNGGRKGYTFGSGTRLTVV.